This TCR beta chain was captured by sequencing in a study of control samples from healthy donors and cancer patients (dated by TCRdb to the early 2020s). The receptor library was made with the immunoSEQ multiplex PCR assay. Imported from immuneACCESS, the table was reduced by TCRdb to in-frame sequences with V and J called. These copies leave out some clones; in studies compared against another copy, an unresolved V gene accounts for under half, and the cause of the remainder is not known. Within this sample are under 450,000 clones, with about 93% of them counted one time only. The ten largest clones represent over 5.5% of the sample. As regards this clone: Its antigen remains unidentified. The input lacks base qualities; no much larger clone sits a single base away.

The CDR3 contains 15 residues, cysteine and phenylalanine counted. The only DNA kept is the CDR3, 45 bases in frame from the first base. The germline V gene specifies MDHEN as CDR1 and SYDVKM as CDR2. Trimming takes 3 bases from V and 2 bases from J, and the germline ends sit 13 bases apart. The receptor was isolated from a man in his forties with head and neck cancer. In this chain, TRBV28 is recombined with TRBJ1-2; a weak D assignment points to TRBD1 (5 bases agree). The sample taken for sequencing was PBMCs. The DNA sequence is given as TGTGCCAGCAGTTTCTTGGGGGAACCAAACTATGGCTACACCTTC. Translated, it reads CASSFLGEPNYGYTF.